This T cell receptor (beta chain) appears in the sequencing data of a study of blood T cell repertoires in COVID-19. Study details: PBMCs, B-cell-depleted T cells, or T cells provided the cDNA or gDNA that made up the material.

Original analysis: Estimated nucleated cell counts came from reference gene primer amplification. Only in-frame clones appear in the TCRdb table, and some are missing; sequencing was by immunoSEQ multiplex PCR. V, J and clone size derive from that table, while D and trimming were established from the DNA sequence. Of tens of thousands of clones listed, approximately 84% are singletons. CDR3 length equals 14 residues. CDR1 is SGHTA, CDR2 FQGNSA, per germline. Trimming took off 5 bases at V and 6 bases at J, with 14 bases between the two ends. This clonotype was obtained from a human donor in a cohort sampled during active COVID-19. Specimen: peripheral blood. The V and J genes are TRBV7-2 and TRBJ2-1, with D perhaps matching TRBD2 (5 bases). CDR3 DNA: TGTGCCAGCAGCCCCCGAGGACTCCGCAATGAGCAGTTCTTC. Translated, it gives CASSPRGLRNEQFF.